This T cell receptor (beta chain) was found in a study of blood T cell repertoires in COVID-19. There are 17 residues in the CDR3. Germline V gene lookup returns CDR1 LGHNT and CDR2 FRNRAP. Losses at the gene ends were 5 bases for V and 0 bases for J; bases not matched to a gene: 10. Sequencing was performed with immunoSEQ multiplex PCR; in TCRdb, only in-frame clones are kept and a portion is missing. The sample carries some 150,000 clones, 75% to 85% recorded once. This sequence was found in a man between 60 and 70 years old with acute or convalescent COVID-19. Sample: peripheral blood. V usage is TRBV12-5 and J usage is TRBJ2-4; 7 bases agree with TRBD2. CDR3 bases: TGTGCTAGTGGTCCTGGGGGAGGGAGACTAGCCAAAAACATTCAGTACTTC. Encoded protein: CASGPGGGRLAKNIQYF.